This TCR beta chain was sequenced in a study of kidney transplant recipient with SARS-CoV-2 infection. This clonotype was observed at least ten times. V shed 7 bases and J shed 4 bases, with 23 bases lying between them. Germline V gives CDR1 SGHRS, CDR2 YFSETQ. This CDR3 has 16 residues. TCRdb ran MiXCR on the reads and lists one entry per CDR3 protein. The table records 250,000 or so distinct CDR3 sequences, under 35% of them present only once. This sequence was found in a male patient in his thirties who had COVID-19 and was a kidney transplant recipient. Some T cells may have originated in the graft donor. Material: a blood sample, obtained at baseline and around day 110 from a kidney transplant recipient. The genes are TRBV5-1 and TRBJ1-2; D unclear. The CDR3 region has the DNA TGCGCCAGCGTTGCAAGATCGGTTCGAAAGACCTATGGCTACACCTTC. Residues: CASVARSVRKTYGYTF.